Given below is one T cell receptor (beta chain) in context. Its antigen is as yet unknown. Libraries were prepared by immunoSEQ multiplex PCR; TCRdb keeps only in-frame clonotypes and omits some of them. Altogether about 33,000 clones are present, 90% to 95% being singletons, with the ten largest covering less than 0.2%. The data are from a study of circulating and synovial CD4+ cells in juvenile arthritis. Whole-study results and caveats: Overlap with synovium rose as more T cells were sequenced. These repertoires were less diverse than bulk blood CD4 repertoires.

Deletions cut 4 bases from V and 6 bases from J, with 16 bases between. Germline values: CDR1 SGHDT, CDR2 YYEEEE. The CDR3 has 14 amino acids. Donors were patients with active juvenile idiopathic arthritis. The sample comprised CD4+ T cells from blood. This clonotype was obtained from a human donor with juvenile idiopathic arthritis. The gene calls are TRBV5-6 and TRBJ1-1; D is unclear. CDR3 sequence (DNA): TGTGCCAGCAGCAACGCGTGGCAGGCAGCTGAAGCTTTCTTT. Translation gives CASSNAWQAAEAFF.